The clone carrying this T cell receptor beta chain was recorded once. Germline trimming cut 1 base from V and 9 bases from J; bases unmatched to any gene: 7. From germline, CDR1 is SGHVS and CDR2 FNYEAQ. The CDR3 has 15 amino acids. The data were obtained in a study of control samples from healthy donors and cancer patients. Profiling relied on immunoSEQ multiplex PCR, and the TCRdb table lists in-frame clones only, not all of them. The sample has roughly 83,000 clones, around 82% seen once; the top ten hold approximately 9.8%. The V gene is TRBV7-6, the J gene TRBJ2-1; 9 bases line up with TRBD2. The origin of this receptor is a woman aged 55-69 years in good health. Sequencing was carried out using blood. In nucleotides, the CDR3 is TGTGCCAGCAGCTTAGGCGCAGCGGGGGGTGGTGAGCAGTTCTTC. It specifies CASSLGAAGGGEQFF.